The entry below describes one T cell receptor (beta chain). Time point denoted: persistent/refractory GD, antithyroid drugs over 5 years with positive TRAb. PBMCs provided the RNA from which the TCR library was made. The CDR3 sequence is 13 residues long. Germline assignment: CDR1 KGHSH and CDR2 LQKENI. Trimming cost V 4 bases and J 4 bases, with 10 bases left between them. These data belong to a study of regulatory T cells in long-lasting Graves disease. Both iRepertoire HTBI primers and Arm-PCR of CDR3 regions were used to build the TCR beta libraries. Each CDR3 protein gets one entry after TCRdb re-called the multiplex PCR reads with MiXCR. The sample contains approximately 360,000 distinct CDR3 sequences, approximately 25% of which appear only once.

This sequence joins TRBV18 and TRBJ2-5, with D perhaps assigned TRBD1 or TRBD2 (5 bases each). This clonotype was sampled from a woman between 40 and 55 years old with Graves disease. Sequenced here: peripheral blood mononuclear cells (PBMCs), sampled when the disease was refractory, from a patient treated with antithyroid drugs. CDR3 nucleotides: TGTGCCAGCTCACTAAGGGACGGAGAGACCCAGTACTTC. It translates to CASSLRDGETQYF. The full variable domain, completed using reference TRBV18 and TRBJ2-5, is NAGVMQNPRHLVRRRGQEARLRCSPMKGHSHVYWYRQLPEEGLKFMVYLQKENIIDESGMPKERFSAEFPKEGPSILRIQQVVRGDSAAYFCASSLRDGETQYFGPGTRLLVL.